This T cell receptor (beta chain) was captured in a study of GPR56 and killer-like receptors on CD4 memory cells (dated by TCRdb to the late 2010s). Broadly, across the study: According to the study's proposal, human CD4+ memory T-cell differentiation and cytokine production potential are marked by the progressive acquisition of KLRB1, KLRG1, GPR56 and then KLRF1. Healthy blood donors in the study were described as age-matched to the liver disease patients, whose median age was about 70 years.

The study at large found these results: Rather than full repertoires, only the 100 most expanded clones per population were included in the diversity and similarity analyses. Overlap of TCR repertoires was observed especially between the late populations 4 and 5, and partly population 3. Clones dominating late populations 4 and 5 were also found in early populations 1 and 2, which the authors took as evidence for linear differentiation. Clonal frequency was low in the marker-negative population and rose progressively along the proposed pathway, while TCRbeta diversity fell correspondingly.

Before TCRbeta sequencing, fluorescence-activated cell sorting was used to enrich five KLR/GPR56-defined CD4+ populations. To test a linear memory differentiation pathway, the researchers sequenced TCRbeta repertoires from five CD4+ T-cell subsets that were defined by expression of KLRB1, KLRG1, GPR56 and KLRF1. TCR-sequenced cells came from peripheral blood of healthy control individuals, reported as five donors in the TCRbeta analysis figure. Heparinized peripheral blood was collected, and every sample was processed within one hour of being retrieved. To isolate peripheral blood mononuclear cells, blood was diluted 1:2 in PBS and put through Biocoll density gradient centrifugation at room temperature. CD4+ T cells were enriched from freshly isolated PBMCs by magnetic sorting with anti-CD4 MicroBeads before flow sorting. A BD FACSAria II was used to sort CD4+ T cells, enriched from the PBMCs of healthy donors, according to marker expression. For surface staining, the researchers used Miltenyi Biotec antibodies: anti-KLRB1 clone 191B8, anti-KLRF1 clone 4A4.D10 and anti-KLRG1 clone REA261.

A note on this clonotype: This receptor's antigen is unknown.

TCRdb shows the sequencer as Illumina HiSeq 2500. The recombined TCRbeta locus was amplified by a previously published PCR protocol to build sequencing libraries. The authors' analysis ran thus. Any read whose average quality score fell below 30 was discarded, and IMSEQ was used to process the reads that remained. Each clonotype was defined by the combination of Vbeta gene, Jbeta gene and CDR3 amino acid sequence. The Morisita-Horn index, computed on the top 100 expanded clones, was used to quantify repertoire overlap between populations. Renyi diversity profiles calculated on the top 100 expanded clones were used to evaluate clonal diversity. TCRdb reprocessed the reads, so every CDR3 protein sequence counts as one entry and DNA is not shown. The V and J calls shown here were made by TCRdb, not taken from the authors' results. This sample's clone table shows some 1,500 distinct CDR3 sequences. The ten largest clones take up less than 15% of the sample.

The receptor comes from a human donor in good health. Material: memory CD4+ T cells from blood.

The CDR3 has the sequence CASSLDPGQRRDTQYF. Here the chain combines TRBV7-2 and TRBJ2-3; TCRdb returns TRBD2, unconfirmable since there is no DNA. From its cysteine to its phenylalanine, the CDR3 spans 16 amino acids. No DNA is listed. CDR1 and CDR2 are read off the germline V gene as SGHTA and FQGNSA.